This T cell receptor (beta chain) was identified in a study of beta chain features in type 1 diabetes. Study-wide results and caveats: Moderate but significant shortening of TCRB CDR3s was recorded in all four CD4+ subsets from Type 1 diabetes patients.

This clone was counted only a few times. Its antigen is currently unknown. Germline values: CDR1 MNHEY, CDR2 SMNVEV (reference sequence). The CDR3 is 16 residues long. J gave up 5 bases and V 0 bases, and 7 bases lay outside the gene matches. Since all of the isolated RNA was reverse transcribed, expressed TCRB transcripts were what got sequenced. Here immunoSEQ multiplex PCR was the method, and the copy in TCRdb shows in-frame clones only, minus some. Of some 350,000 clones listed, 9.5% to 10% are singletons. J is TRBJ2-5 and V is TRBV27, with 9 nucleotides matching TRBD1. The sequencing sample was made of central memory CD4+ T cells from blood. This clonotype originated in a man aged 25-45 years with type 1 diabetes. The CDR3 nucleotides are TGTGCCAGCAGTTTATCACCACAGGGGGCTGGTGAGACCCAGTACTTC. This translates into CASSLSPQGAGETQYF.